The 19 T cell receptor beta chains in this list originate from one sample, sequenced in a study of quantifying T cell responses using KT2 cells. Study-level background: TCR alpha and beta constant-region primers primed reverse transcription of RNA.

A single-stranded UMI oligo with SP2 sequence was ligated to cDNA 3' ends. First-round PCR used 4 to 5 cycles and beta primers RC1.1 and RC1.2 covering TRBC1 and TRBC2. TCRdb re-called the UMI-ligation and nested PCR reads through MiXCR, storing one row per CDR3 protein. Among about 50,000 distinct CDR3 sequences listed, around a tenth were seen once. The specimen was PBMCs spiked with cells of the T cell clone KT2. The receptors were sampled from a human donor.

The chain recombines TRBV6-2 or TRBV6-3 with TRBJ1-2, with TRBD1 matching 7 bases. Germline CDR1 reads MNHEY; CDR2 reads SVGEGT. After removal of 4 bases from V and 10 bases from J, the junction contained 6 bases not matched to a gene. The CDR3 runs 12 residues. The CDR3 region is CASSSQGLHYTF. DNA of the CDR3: TGTGCCAGCAGTTCACAGGGGCTGCACTACACCTTC.

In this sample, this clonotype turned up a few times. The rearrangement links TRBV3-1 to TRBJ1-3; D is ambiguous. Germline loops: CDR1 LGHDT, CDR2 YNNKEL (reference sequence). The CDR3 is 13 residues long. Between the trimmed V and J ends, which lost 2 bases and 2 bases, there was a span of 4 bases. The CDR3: CASSQKTGNTIYF. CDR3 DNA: TGTGCCAGCAGCCAAAAAACTGGAAACACCATATATTTT.

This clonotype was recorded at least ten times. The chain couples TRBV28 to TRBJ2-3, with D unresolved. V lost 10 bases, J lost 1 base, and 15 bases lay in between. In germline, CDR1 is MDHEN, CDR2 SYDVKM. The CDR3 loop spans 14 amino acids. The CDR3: CATTVPTGTDTQYF. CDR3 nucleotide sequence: TGTGCCACCACAGTACCAACGGGCACAGATACGCAGTATTTT. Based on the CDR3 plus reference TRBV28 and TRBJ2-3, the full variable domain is DVKVTQSSRYLVKRTGEKVFLECVQDMDHENMFWYRQDPGLGLRLIYFSYDVKMKEKGDIPEGYSVSREKKERFSLILESASTNQTSMYLCATTVPTGTDTQYFGPGTRLTVL.

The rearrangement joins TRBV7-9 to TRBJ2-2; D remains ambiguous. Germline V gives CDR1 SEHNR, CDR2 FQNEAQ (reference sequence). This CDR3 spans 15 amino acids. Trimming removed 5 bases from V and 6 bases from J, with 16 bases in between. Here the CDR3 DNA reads TGTGCCAGCAGCGCCCCGGGTGGTCTATCCGGGGAGCTGTTTTTT. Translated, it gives CASSAPGGLSGELFF.

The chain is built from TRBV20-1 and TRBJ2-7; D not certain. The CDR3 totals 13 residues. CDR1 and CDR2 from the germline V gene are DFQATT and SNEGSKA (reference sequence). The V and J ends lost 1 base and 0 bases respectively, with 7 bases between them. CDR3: CSARATISYEQYF. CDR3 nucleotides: TGCAGTGCTAGAGCCACTATCTCCTACGAGCAGTACTTC.

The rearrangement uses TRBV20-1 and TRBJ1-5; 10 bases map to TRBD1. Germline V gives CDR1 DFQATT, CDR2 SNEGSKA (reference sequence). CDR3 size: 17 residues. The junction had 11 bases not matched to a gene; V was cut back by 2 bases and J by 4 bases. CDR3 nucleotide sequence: TGCAGTGCTAGACGGGCCCCGGGACAGGGGTTAAATCAGCCCCAGCATTTT. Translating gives CSARRAPGQGLNQPQHF.

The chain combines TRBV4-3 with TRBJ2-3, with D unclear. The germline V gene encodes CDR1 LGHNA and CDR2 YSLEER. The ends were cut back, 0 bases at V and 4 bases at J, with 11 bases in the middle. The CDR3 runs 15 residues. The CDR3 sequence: CASSQDNRASDTQYF. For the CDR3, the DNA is TGCGCCAGCAGCCAAGATAACAGAGCCTCAGATACGCAGTATTTT.

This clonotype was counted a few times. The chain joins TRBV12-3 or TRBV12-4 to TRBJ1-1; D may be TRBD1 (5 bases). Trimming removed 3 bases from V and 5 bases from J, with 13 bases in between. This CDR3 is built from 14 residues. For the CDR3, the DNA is TGTGCCAGCAGTTTTGGGGGGGGGGAGACTGAAGCTTTCTTT. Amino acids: CASSFGGGETEAFF.

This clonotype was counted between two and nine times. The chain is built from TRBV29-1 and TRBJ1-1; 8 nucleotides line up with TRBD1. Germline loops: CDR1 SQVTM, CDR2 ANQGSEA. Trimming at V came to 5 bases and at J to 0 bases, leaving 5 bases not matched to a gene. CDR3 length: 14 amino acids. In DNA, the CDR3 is TGCAGCGTTCCGACAGGGGCCATGAACACTGAAGCTTTCTTT. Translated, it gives CSVPTGAMNTEAFF.

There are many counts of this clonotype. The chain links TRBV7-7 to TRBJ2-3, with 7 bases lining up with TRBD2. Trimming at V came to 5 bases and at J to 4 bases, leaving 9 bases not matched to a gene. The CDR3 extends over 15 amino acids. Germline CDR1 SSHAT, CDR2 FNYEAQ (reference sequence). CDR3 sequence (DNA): TGTGCCAGCAGCCCGGGCGGGGGAGCGGCAGATACGCAGTATTTT. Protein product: CASSPGGGAADTQYF.

Here the CDR3 DNA reads TGCGCCAGCAGGGACAGTGGCACAGATACGCAGTATTTT. Protein product: CASRDSGTDTQYF. The rearrangement joins TRBV10-2 to TRBJ2-3, with a possible D match to TRBD1 (6 bases). Germline loops: CDR1 WSHSY, CDR2 SAAADI. This CDR3 contains 13 residues. V lost 6 bases and J lost 1, with 8 bases in between.

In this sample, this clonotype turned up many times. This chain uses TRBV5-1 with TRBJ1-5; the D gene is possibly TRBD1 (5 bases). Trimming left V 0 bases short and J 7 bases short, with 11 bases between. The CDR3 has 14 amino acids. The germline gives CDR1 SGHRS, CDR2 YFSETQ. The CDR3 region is CASSLEGFGQPQHF. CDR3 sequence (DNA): TGCGCCAGCAGCTTGGAGGGGTTCGGGCAGCCCCAGCATTTT.

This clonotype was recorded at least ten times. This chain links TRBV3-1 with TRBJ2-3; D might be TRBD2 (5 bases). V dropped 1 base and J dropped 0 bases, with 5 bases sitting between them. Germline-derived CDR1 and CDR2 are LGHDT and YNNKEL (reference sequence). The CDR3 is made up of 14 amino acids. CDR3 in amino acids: CASSQGTSTDTQYF. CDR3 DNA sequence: TGTGCCAGCAGCCAAGGGACTAGCACAGATACGCAGTATTTT.

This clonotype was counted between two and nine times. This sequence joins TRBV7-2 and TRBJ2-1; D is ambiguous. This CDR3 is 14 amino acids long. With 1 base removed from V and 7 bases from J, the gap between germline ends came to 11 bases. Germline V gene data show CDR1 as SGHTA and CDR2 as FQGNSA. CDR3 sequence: CASSLDAATNEQFF. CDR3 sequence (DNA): TGTGCCAGCAGCTTAGACGCAGCAACGAATGAGCAGTTCTTC.

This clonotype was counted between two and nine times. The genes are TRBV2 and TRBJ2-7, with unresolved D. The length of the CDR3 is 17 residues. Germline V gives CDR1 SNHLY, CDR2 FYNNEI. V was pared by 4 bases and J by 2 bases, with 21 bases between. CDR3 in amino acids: CASSVSEVGYRTYEQYF. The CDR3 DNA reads TGTGCCAGCAGTGTTTCAGAGGTGGGATACCGGACCTACGAGCAGTACTTC.

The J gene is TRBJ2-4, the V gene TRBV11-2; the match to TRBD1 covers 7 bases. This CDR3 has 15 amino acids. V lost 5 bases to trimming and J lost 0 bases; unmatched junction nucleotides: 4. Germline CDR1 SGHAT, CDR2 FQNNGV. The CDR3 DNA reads TGTGCCAGCAGCAACTACAGGGGAGCCAAAAACATTCAGTACTTC. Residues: CASSNYRGAKNIQYF.

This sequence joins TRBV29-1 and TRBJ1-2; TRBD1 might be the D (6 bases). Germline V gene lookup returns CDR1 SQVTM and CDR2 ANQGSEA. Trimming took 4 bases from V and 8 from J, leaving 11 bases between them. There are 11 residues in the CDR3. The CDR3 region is CSVAGASGYTF. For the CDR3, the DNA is TGCAGCGTTGCGGGGGCGTCGGGCTACACCTTC. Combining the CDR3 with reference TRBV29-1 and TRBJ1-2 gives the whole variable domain SAVISQKPSRDICQRGTSLTIQCQVDSQVTMMFWYRQQPGQSLTLIATANQGSEATYESGFVIDKFPISRPNLTFSTLTVSNMSPEDSSIYLCSVAGASGYTFGSGTRLTVV.

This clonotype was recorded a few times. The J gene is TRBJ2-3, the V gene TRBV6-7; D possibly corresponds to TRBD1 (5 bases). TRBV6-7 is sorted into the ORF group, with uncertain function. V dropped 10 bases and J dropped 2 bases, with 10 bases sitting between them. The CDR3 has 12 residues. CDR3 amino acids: CATRVDTDTQYF. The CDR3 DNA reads TGTGCCACCAGGGTGGACACAGATACGCAGTATTTT.

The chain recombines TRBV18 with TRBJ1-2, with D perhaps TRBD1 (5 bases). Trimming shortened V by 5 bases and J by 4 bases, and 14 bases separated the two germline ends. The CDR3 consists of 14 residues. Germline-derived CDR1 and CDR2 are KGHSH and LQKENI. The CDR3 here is CASSIKEGVYGYTF. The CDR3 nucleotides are TGTGCCAGCTCAATTAAGGAAGGGGTCTATGGCTACACCTTC.